The clone carrying this TCR beta chain was seen just once. The antigen is unknown. Clones were read by immunoSEQ multiplex PCR, and TCRdb kept only the in-frame ones, dropping some. The data hold roughly 170,000 clones, with about nine tenths observed a single time. This CDR3 has 15 residues. The ends lost 5 bases at V and 4 bases at J; junction bases unmatched: 8. CDR1 is SGHVS and CDR2 is FQNEAQ in the germline V gene. These data come from a study of T cell responses to AZD1222 COVID-19 vaccine. Study findings and constraints: White British ancestry dominated among donors, who included more females, and clonal diversity was possibly underestimated.

This chain uses TRBV7-8 with TRBJ1-3; the match to TRBD1 covers 7 bases. The TCR was taken from an adult in good health. Material: peripheral blood, obtained on day 0 of AZD1222 vaccination. CDR3 protein: CASSLRQGFGNTIYF. CDR3 nucleotide sequence: TGTGCCAGCAGCCTCAGACAGGGTTTCGGAAACACCATATATTTT.